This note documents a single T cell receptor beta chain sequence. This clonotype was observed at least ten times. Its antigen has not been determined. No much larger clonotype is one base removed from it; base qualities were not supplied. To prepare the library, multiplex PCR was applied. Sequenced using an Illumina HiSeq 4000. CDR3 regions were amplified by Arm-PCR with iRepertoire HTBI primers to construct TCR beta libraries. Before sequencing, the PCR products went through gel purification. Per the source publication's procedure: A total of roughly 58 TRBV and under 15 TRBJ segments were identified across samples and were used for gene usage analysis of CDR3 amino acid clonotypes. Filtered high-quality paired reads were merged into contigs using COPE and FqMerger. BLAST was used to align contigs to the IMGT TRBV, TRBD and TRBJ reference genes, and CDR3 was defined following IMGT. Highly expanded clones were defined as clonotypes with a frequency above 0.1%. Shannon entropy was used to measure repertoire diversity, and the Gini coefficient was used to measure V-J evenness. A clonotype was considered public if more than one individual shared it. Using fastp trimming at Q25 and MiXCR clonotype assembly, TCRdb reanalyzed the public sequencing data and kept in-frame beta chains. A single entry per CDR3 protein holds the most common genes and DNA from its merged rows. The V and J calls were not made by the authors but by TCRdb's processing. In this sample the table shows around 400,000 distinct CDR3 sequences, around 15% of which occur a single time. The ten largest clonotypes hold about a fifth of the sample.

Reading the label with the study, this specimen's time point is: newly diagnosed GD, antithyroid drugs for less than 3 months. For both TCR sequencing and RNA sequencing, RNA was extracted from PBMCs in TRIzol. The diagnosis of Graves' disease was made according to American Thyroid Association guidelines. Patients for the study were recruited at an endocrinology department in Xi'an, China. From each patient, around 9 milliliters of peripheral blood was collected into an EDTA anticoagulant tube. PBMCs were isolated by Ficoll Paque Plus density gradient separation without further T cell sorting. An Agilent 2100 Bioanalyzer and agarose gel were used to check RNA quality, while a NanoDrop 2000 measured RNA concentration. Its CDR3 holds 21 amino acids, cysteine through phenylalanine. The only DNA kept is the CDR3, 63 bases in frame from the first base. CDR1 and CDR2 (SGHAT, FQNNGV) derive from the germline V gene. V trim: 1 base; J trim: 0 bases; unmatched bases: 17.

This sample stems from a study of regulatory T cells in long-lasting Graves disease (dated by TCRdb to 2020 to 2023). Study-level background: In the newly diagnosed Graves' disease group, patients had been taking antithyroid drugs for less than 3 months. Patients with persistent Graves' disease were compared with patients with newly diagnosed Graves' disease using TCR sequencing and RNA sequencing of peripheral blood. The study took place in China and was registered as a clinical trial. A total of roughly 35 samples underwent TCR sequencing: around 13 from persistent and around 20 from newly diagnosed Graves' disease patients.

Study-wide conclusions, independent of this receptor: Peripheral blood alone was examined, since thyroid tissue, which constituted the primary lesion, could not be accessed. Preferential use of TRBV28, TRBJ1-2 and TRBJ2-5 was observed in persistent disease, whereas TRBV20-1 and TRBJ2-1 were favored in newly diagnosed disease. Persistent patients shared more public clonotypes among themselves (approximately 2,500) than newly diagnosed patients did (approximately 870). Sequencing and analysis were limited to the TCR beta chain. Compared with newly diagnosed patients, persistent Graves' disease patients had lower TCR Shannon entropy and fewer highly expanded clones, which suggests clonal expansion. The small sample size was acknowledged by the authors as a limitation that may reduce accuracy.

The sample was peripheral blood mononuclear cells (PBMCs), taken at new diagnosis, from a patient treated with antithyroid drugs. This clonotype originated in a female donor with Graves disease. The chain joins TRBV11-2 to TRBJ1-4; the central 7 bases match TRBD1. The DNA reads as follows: TGTGCCAGCAGCTTAGTCCACCCGGGACAGAAAACCCAAGCAACTAATGAAAAACTGTTTTTT. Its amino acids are CASSLVHPGQKTQATNEKLFF.